This T cell receptor beta chain was profiled in a study of shared clonotypes between healthy human individuals. Germline assignment: CDR1 MGHRA and CDR2 YSYEKL. This CDR3 has 15 amino acids. Trimming cost V 0 bases and J 3 bases, with 12 bases left between them. Under the authors' procedure: Because ImmunoSEQ provided only junction sequences with no quality scores, the filtering differed. Sequencing was performed with immunoSEQ multiplex PCR; in TCRdb, only in-frame clones are kept and a portion is missing. The V and J calls and clone size are taken from that table; D and trimming were inferred from the DNA. Of 740,000 or so clones listed, roughly 72% are singletons.

The gene calls are TRBV4-1 and TRBJ2-7; maybe TRBD2 (6 bases). Sequences were obtained from memory CD4+ T cells sorted from blood. Described subset: CD45RA-negative fraction. The sequence was collected from a woman aged 30 to 39 in good health. The CDR3 spells CASSQEAGRGYEQYF. CDR3 in DNA: TGCGCCAGCAGCCAAGAAGCCGGGAGAGGCTACGAGCAGTACTTC.